The clone carrying this TCR beta chain has just one count. The junction departs from the called germline gene at one end, perhaps through a read error. This record comes from a study of T-cell memory formation after mild COVID-19. This CDR3 has 16 residues. The V gene's germline CDR1 is MNHEY and CDR2 SVGAGI. Each CDR3 protein gets one entry after TCRdb re-called the 5' RACE reads with MiXCR. The repertoire consists of a few hundred thousand distinct CDR3 sequences, with around 21% occurring once and the leading ten covering 9.5% to 15%. The chain combines TRBV6-5 with TRBJ1-1; D is unresolved. The specimen sequenced was PBMCs or a T cell subset sorted from them (not recorded which). The sequence came from an adult woman who had mild COVID-19 (a few samples of this study predate the infection). Cell type and time point are not known. The CDR3 loop reads CASSYSSWRENTEALF. CDR3 nucleotides: TGTGCCAGCAGTTACTCGAGTTGGCGGGAGAACACTGAAGCTTTATTT.